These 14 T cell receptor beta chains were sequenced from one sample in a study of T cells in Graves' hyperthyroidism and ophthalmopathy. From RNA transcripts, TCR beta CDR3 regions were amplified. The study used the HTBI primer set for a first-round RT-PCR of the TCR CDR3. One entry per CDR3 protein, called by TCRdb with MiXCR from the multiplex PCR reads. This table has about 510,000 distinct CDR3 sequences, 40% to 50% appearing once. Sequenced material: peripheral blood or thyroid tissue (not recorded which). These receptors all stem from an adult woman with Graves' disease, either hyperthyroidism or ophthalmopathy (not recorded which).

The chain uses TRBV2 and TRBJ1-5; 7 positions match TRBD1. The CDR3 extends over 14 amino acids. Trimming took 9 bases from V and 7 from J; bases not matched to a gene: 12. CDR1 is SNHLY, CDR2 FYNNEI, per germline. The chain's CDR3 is CASRLSGGRQPQHF. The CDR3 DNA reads TGTGCCAGTCGTCTTTCAGGGGGGCGACAGCCCCAGCATTTT.

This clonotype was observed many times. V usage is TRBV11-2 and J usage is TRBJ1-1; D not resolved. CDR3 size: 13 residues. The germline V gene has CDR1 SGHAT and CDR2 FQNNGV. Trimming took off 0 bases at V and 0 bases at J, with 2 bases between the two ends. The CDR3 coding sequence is TGTGCCAGCAGCTTAGAATTGAACACTGAAGCTTTCTTT. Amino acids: CASSLELNTEAFF.

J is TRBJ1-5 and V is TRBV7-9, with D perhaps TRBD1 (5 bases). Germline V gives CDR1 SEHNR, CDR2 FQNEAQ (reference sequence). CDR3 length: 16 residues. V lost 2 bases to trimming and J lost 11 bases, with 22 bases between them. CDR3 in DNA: TGTGCCAGCAGCTTAAGCGCGGGACTAGGGTCAGAGACCCAGCATTTT. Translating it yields CASSLSAGLGSETQHF.

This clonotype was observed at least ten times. The CDR3: CASSLEAGSYSPLHF. The CDR3 nucleotides are TGTGCCAGCAGCTTAGAGGCAGGGAGCTATTCACCCCTCCACTTT. The chain links TRBV7-2 to TRBJ1-6; D may be TRBD1 (5 bases). The CDR3 extends over 15 amino acids. V lost 1 base and J lost 8, with 12 bases in between. CDR1 is SGHTA, CDR2 FQGNSA, per germline.

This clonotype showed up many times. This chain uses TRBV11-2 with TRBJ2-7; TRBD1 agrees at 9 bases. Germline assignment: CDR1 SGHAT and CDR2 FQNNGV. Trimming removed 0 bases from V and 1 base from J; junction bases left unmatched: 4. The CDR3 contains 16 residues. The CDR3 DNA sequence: TGTGCCAGCAGCTTAGATAGAGGACAGGGGTCCTACGAGCAGTACTTC. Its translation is CASSLDRGQGSYEQYF.

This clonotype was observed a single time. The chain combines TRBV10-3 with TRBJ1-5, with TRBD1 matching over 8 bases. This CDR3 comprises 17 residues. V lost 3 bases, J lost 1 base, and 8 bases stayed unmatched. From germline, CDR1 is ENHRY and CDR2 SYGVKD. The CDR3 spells CAISDGTGGPSNQPQHF. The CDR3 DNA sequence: TGTGCCATCAGTGACGGGACAGGCGGCCCCAGCAATCAGCCCCAGCATTTT.

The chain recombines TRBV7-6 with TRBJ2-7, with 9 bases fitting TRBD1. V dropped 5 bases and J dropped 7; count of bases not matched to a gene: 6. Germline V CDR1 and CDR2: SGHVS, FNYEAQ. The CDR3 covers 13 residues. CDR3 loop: CASSGDRAREQYF. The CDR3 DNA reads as TGTGCCAGCAGCGGGGACAGGGCCCGGGAGCAGTACTTC.

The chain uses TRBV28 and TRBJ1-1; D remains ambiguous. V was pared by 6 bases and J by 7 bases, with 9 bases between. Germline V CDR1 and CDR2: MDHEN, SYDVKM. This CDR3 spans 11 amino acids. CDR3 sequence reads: CASSNSLEAFF. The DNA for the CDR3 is TGTGCCAGCAGCAATAGTCTTGAAGCTTTCTTT.

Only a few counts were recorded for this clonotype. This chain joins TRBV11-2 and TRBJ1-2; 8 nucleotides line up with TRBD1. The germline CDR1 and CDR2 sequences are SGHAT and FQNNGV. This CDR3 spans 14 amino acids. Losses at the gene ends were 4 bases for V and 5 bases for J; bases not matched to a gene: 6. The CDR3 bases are TGTGCCAGCAGCTCCGGGGACAGGCAGTATGGCTACACCTTC. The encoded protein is CASSSGDRQYGYTF.

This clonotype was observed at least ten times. In DNA form, the CDR3 reads TGTGCCAGCAGCACCCTAGCGGGAGGGCTGGAGACCCAGTACTTC. This translates into CASSTLAGGLETQYF. The rearrangement links TRBV11-2 to TRBJ2-5; 12 bases line up with TRBD2. V lost 5 bases, J lost 5 bases, and 6 bases stayed unmatched. In germline, CDR1 is SGHAT, CDR2 FQNNGV. The CDR3 contains 15 residues.

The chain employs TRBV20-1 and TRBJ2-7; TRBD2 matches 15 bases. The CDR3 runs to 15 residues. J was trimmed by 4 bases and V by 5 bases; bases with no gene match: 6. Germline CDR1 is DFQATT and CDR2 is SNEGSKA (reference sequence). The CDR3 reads CSAPTGTSGGYEQYF. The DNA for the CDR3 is TGCAGTGCTCCTACCGGGACTAGCGGGGGGTACGAGCAGTACTTC.

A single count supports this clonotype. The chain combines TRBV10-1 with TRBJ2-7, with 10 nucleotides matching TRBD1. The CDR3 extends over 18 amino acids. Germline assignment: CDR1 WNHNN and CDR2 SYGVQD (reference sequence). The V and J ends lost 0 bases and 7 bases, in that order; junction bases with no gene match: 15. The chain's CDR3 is CASSESASTRQGAREQYF. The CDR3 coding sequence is TGCGCCAGCAGTGAGTCAGCCTCTACCCGACAGGGGGCAAGAGAGCAGTACTTC.

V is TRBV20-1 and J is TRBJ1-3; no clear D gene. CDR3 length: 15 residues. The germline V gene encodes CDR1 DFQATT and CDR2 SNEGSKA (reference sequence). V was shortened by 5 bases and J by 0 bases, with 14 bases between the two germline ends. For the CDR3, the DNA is TGCAGTGCTGGCGGGCAATCCCACTCTGGAAACACCATATATTTT. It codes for CSAGGQSHSGNTIYF.

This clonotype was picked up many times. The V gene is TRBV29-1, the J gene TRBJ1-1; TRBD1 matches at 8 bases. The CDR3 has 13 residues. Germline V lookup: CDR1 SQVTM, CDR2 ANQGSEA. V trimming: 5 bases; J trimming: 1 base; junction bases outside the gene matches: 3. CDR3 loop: CSVHGTGNTEAFF. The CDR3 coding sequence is TGCAGCGTTCATGGGACAGGGAACACTGAAGCTTTCTTT.